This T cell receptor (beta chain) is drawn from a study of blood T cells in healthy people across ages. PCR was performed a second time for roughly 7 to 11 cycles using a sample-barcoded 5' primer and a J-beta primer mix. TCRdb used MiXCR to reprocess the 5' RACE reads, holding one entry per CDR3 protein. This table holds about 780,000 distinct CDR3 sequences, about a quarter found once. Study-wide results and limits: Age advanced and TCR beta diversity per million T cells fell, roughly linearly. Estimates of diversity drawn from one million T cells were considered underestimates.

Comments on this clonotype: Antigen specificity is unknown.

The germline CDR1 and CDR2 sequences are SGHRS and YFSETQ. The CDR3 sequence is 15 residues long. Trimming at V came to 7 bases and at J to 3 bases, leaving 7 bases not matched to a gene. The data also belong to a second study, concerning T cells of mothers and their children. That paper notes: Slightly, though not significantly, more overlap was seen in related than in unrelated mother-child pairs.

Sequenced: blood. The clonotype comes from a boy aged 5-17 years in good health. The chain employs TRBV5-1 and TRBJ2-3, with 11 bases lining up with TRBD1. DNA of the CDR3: TGCGCCAGCGGCCGGGACAGGGGGGTTACAGATACGCAGTATTTT. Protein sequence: CASGRDRGVTDTQYF.